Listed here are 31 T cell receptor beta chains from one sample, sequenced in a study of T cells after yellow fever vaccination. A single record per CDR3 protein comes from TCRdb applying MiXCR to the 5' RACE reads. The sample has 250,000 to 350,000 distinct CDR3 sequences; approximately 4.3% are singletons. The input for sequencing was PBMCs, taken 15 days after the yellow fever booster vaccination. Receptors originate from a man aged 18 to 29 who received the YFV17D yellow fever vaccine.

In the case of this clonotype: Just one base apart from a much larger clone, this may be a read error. This CDR3 reads CASGLVGLAGRTDTQYF. CDR3 nucleotides: TGTGCCAGCGGCTTAGTTGGGCTAGCGGGGCGCACAGATACGCAGTATTTT. V gene TRBV7-2 combines with J gene TRBJ2-3; 9 bases map to TRBD2. The CDR3 has 17 residues. CDR1 and CDR2 from the germline V gene are SGHTA and FQGNSA.

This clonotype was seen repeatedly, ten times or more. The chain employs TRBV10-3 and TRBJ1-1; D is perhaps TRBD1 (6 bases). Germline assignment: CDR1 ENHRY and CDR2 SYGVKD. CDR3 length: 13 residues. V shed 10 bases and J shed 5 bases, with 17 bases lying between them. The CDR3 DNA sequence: TGTGCCACCGTAGAACAGGGTTTGACTGAAGCTTTCTTT. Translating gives CATVEQGLTEAFF.

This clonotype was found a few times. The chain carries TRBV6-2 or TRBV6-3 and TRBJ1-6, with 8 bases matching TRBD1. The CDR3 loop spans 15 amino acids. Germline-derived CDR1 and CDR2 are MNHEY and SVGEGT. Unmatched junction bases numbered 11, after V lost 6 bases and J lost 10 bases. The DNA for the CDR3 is TGTGCCAGCAGACCACCGGACAGGGAGCAATCACCCCTCCACTTT. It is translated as CASRPPDREQSPLHF.

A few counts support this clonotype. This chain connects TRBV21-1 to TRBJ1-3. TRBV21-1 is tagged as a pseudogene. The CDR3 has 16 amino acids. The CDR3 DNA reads TGTGCCAGCAGCAAAAGGCGACTCTGCTCTGGAAACACCATATATTTT. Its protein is CASSKRRLCSGNTIYF.

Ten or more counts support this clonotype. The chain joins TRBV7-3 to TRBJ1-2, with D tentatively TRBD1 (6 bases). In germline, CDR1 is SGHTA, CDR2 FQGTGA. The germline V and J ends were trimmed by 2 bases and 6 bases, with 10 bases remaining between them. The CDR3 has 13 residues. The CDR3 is CASSLPTGHGYTF. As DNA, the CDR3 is TGTGCCAGCAGCTTACCCACAGGGCATGGCTACACCTTC.

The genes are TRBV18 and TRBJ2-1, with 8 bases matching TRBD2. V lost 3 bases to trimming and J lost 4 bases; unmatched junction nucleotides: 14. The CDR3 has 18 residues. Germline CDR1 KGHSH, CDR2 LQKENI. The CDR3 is CASSPREAGGALYNEQFF. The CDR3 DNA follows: TGTGCCAGCTCACCCAGGGAGGCCGGGGGGGCCTTGTACAATGAGCAGTTCTTC.

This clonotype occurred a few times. CDR3 protein: CASSPHPQGEVGYTF. CDR3 coding DNA: TGTGCCAGCAGTCCACACCCACAGGGGGAGGTTGGCTACACCTTC. V usage is TRBV12-3 or TRBV12-4 and J usage is TRBJ1-2; 8 nucleotides align to TRBD1. The length of the CDR3 is 15 residues. V shed 5 bases and J 7 bases; nucleotides not matched to a gene: 12.

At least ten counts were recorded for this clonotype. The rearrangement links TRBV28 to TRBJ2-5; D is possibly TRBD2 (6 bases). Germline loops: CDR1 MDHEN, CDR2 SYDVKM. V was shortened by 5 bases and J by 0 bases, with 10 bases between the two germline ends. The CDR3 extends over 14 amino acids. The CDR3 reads CASSVLANQETQYF. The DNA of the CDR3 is TGTGCCAGCAGTGTGCTAGCGAACCAAGAGACCCAGTACTTC.

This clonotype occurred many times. CDR3 in amino acids: CASIGGGPNTGELFF. CDR3 nucleotides: TGTGCCAGCATCGGCGGGGGGCCCAACACCGGGGAGCTGTTTTTT. This chain connects TRBV5-5 to TRBJ2-2; 8 nucleotides match TRBD2. This CDR3 comprises 15 residues. Trimming took 6 bases from V and 2 from J; bases not matched to a gene: 6. Per germline, CDR1 SGHKS and CDR2 YYEKEE (reference sequence).

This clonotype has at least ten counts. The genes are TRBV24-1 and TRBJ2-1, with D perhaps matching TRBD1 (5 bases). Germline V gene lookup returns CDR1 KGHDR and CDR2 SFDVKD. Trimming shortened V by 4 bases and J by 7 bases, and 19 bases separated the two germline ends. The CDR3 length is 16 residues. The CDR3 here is CATSDYMGLSGNEQFF. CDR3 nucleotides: TGTGCCACCAGTGACTACATGGGGCTTTCTGGGAATGAGCAGTTCTTC.

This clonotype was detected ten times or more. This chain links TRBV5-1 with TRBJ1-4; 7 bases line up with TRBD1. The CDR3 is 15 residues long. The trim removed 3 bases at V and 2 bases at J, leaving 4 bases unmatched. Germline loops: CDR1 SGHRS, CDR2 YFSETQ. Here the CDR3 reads CASSSQGRTNEKLFF. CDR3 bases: TGCGCCAGCAGCTCACAGGGGAGGACTAATGAAAAACTGTTTTTT.

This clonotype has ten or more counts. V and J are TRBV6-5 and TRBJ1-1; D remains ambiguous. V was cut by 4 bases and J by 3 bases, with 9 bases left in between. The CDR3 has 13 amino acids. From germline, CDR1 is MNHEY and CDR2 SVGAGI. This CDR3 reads CASSFGRDTEAFF. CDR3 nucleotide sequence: TGTGCCAGCAGTTTCGGGAGGGACACTGAAGCTTTCTTT.

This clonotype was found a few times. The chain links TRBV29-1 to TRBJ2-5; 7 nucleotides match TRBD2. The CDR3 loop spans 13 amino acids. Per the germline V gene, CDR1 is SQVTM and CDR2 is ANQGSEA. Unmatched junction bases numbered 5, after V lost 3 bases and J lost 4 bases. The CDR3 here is CSVDRLAGETQYF. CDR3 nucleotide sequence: TGCAGCGTTGACAGACTAGCAGGAGAGACCCAGTACTTC.

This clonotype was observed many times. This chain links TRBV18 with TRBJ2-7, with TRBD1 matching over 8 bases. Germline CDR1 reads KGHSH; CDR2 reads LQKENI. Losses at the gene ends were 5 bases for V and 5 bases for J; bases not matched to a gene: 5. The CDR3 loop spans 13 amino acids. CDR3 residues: CASSSGQVNEQYV. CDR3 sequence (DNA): TGTGCCAGCTCATCGGGACAGGTAAACGAGCAGTACGTC.

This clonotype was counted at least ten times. DNA of the CDR3: TGTGCCAGCAGACAGATTAATTCACCCCTCCACTTT. Its protein product is CASRQINSPLHF. The rearrangement links TRBV2 to TRBJ1-6; D gene unclear. The CDR3 is 12 amino acids. Per germline, CDR1 SNHLY and CDR2 FYNNEI. Trimming stripped 6 bases from V and 6 bases from J, with 6 bases between.

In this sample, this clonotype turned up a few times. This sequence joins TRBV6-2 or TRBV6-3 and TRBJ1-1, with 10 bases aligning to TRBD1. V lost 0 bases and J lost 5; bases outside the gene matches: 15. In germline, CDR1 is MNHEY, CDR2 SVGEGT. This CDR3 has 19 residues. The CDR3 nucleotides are TGTGCCAGCAGTTACTCCGGGGACAGGGGAACGTCGGGAAGGACTGAAGCTTTCTTT. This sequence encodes CASSYSGDRGTSGRTEAFF.

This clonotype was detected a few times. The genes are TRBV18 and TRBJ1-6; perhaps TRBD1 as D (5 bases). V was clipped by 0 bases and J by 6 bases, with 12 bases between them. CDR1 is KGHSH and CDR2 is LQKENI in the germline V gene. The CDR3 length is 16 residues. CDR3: CASSPPNRGLNSPLHF. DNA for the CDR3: TGTGCCAGCTCACCACCGAACCGGGGCCTTAATTCACCCCTCCACTTT. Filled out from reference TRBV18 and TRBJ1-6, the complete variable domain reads NAGVMQNPRHLVRRRGQEARLRCSPMKGHSHVYWYRQLPEEGLKFMVYLQKENIIDESGMPKERFSAEFPKEGPSILRIQQVVRGDSAAYFCASSPPNRGLNSPLHFGNGTRLTVT.

CDR3 DNA sequence: TGCGCCAGCAACACACCAGGCGGGGGCCAAGAGACCCAGTACTTC. This translates into CASNTPGGGQETQYF. The chain is built from TRBV5-1 and TRBJ2-5, with TRBD2 matching 7 bases. CDR1 SGHRS and CDR2 YFSETQ come from the germline V gene. Germline trimming cut 6 bases from V and 1 base from J; bases unmatched to any gene: 9. The CDR3 is 15 amino acids.

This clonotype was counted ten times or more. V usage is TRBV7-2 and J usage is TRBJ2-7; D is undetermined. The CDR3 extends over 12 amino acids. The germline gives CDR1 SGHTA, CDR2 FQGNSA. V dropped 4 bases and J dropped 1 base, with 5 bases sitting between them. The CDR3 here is CASSSNSYEQYF. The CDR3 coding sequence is TGTGCCAGCAGCTCCAATTCCTACGAGCAGTACTTC.

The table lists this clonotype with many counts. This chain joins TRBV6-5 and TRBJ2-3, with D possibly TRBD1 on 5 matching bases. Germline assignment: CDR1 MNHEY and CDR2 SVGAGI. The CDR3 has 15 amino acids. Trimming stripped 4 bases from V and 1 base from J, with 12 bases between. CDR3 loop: CASSSGRLRTDTQYF. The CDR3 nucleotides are TGTGCCAGCAGTTCAGGGCGGCTACGCACAGATACGCAGTATTTT.

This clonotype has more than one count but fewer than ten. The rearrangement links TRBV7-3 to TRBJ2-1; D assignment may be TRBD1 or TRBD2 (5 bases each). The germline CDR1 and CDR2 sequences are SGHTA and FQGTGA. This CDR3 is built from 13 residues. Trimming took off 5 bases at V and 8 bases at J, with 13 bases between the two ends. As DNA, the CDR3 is TGTGCCAGCAGCCCCGGGACCCCAGATGAGCAGTTCTTC. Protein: CASSPGTPDEQFF.

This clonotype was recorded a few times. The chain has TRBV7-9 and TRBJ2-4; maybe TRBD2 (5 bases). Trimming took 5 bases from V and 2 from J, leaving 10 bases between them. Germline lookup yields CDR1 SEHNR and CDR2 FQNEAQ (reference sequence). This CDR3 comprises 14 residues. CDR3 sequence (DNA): TGTGCCAGCAGCGCCCCCGGGACCAAAAACATTCAGTACTTC. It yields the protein CASSAPGTKNIQYF.

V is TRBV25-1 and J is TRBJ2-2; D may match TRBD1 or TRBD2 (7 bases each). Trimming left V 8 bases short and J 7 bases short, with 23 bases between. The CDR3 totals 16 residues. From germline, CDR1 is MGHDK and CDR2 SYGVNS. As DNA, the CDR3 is TGTGCCAGCGGTTCCGTGGGAGGGGGCGAGATCGGGGAGCTGTTTTTT. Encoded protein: CASGSVGGGEIGELFF.

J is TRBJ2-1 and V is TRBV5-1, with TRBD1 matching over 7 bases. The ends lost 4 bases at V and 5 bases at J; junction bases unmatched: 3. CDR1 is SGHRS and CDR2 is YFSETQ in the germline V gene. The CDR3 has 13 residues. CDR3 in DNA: TGCGCCAGCAGCGACGGACAGGACAATGAGCAGTTCTTC. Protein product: CASSDGQDNEQFF.

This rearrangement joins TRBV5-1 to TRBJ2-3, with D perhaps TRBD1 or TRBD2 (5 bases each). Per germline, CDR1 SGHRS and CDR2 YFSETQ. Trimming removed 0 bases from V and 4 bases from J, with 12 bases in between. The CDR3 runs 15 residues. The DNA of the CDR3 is TGCGCCAGCAGCTTGGATCCCGGGGCGTCAGATACGCAGTATTTT. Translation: CASSLDPGASDTQYF. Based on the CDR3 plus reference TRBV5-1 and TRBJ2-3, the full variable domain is KAGVTQTPRYLIKTRGQQVTLSCSPISGHRSVSWYQQTPGQGLQFLFEYFSETQRNKGNFPGRFSGRQFSNSRSEMNVSTLELGDSALYLCASSLDPGASDTQYFGPGTRLTVL.

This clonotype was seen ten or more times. CDR3: CSVVPNWAKEETQYF. The CDR3 DNA reads TGCAGCGTTGTCCCGAACTGGGCGAAGGAAGAGACCCAGTACTTC. The chain links TRBV29-1 to TRBJ2-5; D not resolved. Germline V lookup: CDR1 SQVTM, CDR2 ANQGSEA. The length of the CDR3 is 15 residues. V gave up 4 bases and J gave up 3 bases, with 18 bases separating them.

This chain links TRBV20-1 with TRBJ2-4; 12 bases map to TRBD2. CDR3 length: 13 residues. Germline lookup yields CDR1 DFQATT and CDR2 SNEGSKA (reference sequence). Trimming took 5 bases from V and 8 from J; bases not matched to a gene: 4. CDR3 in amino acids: CSAPGTSGYIQYF. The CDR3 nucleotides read TGCAGTGCTCCCGGGACTAGCGGGTACATTCAGTACTTC.

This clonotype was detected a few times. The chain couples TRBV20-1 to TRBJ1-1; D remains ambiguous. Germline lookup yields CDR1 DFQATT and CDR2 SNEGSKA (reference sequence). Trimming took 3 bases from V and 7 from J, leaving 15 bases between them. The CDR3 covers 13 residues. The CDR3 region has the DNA TGCAGTGCTAGGGAGGAACGTTTTGGTGAAGCTTTCTTT. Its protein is CSAREERFGEAFF.

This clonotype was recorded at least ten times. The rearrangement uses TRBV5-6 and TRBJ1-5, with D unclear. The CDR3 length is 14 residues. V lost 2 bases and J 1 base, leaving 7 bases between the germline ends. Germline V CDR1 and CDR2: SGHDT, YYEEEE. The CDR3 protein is CASSLFASNQPQHF. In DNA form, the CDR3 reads TGTGCCAGCAGCTTATTCGCGAGCAATCAGCCCCAGCATTTT.

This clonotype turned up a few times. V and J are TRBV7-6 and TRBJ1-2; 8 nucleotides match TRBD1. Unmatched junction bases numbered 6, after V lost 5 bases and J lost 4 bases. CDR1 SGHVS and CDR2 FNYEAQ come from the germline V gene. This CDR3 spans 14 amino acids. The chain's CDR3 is CASSARQGSYGYTF. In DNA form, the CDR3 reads TGTGCCAGCAGCGCCCGACAGGGGAGCTATGGCTACACCTTC. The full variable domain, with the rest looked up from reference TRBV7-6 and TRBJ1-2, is GAGVSQSPRYKVTKRGQDVALRCDPISGHVSLYWYRQALGQGPEFLTYFNYEAQQDKSGLPNDRFSAERPEGSISTLTIQRTEQRDSAMYRCASSARQGSYGYTFGSGTRLTVV.

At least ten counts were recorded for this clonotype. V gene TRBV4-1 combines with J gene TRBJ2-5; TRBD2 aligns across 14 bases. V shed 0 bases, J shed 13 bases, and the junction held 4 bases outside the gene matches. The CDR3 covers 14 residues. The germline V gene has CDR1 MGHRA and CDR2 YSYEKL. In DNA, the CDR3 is TGCGCCAGCAGCCAAGAAGGGACTAGCGGGGGCAGGTACTTC. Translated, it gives CASSQEGTSGGRYF.